The TCR beta chain under discussion was sequenced for a study of CD8 T cells in Susac syndrome. RNA amounts of roughly 0.5 to 1 ug underwent reverse transcription with random hexamers. Multiplex PCR with immunoSEQ amplified the TCR beta CDR3 across 54 Vbeta and 13 Jbeta. TCRdb reprocessed the immunoSEQ multiplex PCR reads with MiXCR, giving one entry per CDR3 protein. The table shows over 150,000 distinct CDR3 sequences, with approximately 95% occurring only once. The sequenced target, TCR beta, came from blood CD8+ and CD4+ T cells. Those who served as multiple sclerosis controls were treatment-naive patients with stable or active relapsing-remitting disease. Germline loops: CDR1 SQVTM, CDR2 ANQGSEA. The V gene end was trimmed by 7 bases and the J gene end by 8 bases; junction bases not matched to a gene: 11. The CDR3 has 14 residues. Points from the study as a whole: An acknowledgment was made by the study that its TCR sequencing and HLA analysis involved relatively few individuals.

Points on this clonotype: What it binds is not known.

V is TRBV29-1 and J is TRBJ2-3; TRBD1 matches 11 bases. The clonotype comes from a human donor with multiple sclerosis. Sequenced: CD4+ T cells from PBMCs. The CDR3, as DNA: TGCAGCGCTACCGGGACAGGGGGATGGTTTACGCAGTATTTT. Its translation is CSATGTGGWFTQYF.